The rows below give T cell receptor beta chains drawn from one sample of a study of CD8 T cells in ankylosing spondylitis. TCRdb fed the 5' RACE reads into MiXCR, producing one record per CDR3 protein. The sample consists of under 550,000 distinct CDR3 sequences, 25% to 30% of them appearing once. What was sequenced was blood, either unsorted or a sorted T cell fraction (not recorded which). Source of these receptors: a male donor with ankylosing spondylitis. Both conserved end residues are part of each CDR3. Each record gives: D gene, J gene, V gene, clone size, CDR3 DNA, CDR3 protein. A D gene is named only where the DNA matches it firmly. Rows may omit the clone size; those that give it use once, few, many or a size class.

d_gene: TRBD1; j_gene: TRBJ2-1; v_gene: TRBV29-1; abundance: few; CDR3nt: TGCAGCGTTGGGACAGGGAAAGGGGATGAGCAGTTCTTC; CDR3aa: CSVGTGKGDEQFF
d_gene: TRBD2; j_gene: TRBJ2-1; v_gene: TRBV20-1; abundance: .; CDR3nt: TGCAGTGCTAGAGGGTGGCTAGCGGAGAACTACAATGAGCAGTTCTTC; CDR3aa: CSARGWLAENYNEQFF
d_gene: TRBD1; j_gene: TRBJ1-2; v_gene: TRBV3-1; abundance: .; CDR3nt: TGTGCCACGCGGGACAGCGGCGCGTATGGCTACACCTTC; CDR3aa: CATRDSGAYGYTF
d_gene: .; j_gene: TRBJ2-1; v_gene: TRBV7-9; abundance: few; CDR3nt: TGTGCCAGCAGCCCCGAGGGGTTTGAGCAGTTCTTC; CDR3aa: CASSPEGFEQFF
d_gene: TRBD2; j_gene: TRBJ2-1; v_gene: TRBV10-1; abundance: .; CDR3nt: TGCGCCACCGCAGCGCAGGCGGGAGGGCCTGGTGAGCAGTTCTTC; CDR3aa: CATAAQAGGPGEQFF
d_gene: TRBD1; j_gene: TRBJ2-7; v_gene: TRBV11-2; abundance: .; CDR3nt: TGTGCCAGCAGCCCGACAGGGCTGGACGAGCAGTACTTC; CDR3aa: CASSPTGLDEQYF
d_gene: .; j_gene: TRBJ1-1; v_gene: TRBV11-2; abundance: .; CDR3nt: TGTGCCAGCAGCACGCGAAGGAGTGAAGCTTTCTTT; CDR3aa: CASSTRRSEAFF
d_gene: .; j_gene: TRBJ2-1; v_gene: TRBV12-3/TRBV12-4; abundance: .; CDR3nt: TGTGCCAGCAGCACCTCTAGACTAAACAATGAGCAGTTCTTC; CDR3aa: CASSTSRLNNEQFF
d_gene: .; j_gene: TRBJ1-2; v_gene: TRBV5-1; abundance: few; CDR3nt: TGCGCCAGCAGCTTTAAGTCAGGGGTGTCAGGCTACACCTTC; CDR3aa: CASSFKSGVSGYTF
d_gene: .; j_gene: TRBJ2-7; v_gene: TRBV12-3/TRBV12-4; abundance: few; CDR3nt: TGTGCCAGCAGCCTCGACTTGTACTCCTACGAGCAGTACTTC; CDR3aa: CASSLDLYSYEQYF
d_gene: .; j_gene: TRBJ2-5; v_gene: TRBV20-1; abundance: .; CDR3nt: TGCAGTGCTAGAAGGCTGGCGGAGACCCAGTACTTC; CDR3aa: CSARRLAETQYF
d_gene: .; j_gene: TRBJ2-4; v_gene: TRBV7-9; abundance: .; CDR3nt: TGTGCCAGCAGCTCCATGGACATTCAGTACTTC; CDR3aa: CASSSMDIQYF
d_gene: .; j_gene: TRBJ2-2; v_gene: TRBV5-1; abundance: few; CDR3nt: TGCGCCAGCAGCTTGGATAAAGCGACGACCGGGGAGCTGTTTTTT; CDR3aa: CASSLDKATTGELFF
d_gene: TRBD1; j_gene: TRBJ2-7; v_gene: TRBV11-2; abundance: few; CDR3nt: TGTGCCAGCAGCTACCCCGGGACAGGGGCTGGGGAGCAGTACTTC; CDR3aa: CASSYPGTGAGEQYF
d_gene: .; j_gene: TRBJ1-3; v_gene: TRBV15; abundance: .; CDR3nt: TGTGCCACCAGCAGAGATGCAGGGTACAGCTCTGGAAACACCATATATTTT; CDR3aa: CATSRDAGYSSGNTIYF
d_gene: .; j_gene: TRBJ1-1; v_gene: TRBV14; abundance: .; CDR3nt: TGTGCCAGCAGCCCCCCCCGACAGCTCACTGAAGCTTTCTTT; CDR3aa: CASSPPRQLTEAFF
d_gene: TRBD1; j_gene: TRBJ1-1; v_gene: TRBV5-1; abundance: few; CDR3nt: TGCGCCAGCAGATTGGGGGACAGAACCATGAACACTGAAGCTTTCTTT; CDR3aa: CASRLGDRTMNTEAFF
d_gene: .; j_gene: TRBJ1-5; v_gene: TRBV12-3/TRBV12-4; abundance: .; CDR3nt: TGTGCCAGCAGTCACGACAGAGATCAGCCCCAGCATTTT; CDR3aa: CASSHDRDQPQHF
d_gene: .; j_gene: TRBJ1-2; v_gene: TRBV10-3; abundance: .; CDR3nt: TGTGCCATCAGTGCCGGGAACCCTCCTACCTATGGCTACACCTTC; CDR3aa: CAISAGNPPTYGYTF
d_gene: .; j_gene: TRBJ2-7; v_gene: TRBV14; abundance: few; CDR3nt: TGTGCCAGCAGCCAACAGGACCCTCCCTTCGACGAGCAGTACTTC; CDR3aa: CASSQQDPPFDEQYF
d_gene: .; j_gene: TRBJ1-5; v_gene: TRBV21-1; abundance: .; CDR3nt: TGTGCCAGCAGCCCCCCCGCAGGACAGGGAGGCAATCAGCCCCAGCATTTT; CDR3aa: CASSPPAGQGGNQPQHF
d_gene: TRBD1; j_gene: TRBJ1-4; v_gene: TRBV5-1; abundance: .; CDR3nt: TGCGCCAGCAGCTTTACAGGGGGAGGTGAAAAACTGTTTTTT; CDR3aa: CASSFTGGGEKLFF
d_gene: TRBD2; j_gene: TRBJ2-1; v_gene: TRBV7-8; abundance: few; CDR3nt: TGTGCCAGCACCGTTAGCGGGAGCGGGACGGGACACAATGAGCAGTTCTTC; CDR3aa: CASTVSGSGTGHNEQFF
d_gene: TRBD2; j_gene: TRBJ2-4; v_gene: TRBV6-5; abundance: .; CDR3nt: TGTGCCAGCAGTTACTCGCTAGCGGGAGTGGAAAACATTCAGTACTTC; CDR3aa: CASSYSLAGVENIQYF
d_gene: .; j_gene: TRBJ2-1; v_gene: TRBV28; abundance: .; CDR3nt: TGTGCCAGCAGTTTAGGACTCTACACAAGAAAGAGCTCCTACAATGAGCAGTTCTTC; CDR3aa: CASSLGLYTRKSSYNEQFF
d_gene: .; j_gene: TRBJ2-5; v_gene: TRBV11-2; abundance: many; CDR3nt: TGTGCCAGCAGCCGGACACGCCAAGAGACCCAGTACTTC; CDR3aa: CASSRTRQETQYF
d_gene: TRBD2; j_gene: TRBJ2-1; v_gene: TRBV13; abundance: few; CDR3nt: TGTGCCAGCAGCCCGCGAGCGGGGGCGGGGAATGAGCAGTTCTTC; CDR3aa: CASSPRAGAGNEQFF
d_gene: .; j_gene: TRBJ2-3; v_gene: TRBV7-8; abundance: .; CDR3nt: TGTGCCAGCAGCTTCAGGGTTGGCACAGATACGCAGTATTTT; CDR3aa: CASSFRVGTDTQYF
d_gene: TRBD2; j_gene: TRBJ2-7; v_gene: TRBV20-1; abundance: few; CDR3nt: TGCAGTGCCACCAGACTAGCGGGAGGGCGATACGAGCAGTACTTC; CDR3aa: CSATRLAGGRYEQYF
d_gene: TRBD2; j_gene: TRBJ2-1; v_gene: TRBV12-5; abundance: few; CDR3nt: TGTGCTAGTGGTTTCATAGCGGGAGTAGGCAATGAGCAGTTCTTC; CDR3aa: CASGFIAGVGNEQFF
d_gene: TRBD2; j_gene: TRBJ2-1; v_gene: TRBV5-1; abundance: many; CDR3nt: TGCGCCAGCAGTCCGGGACTAGCGGAATACAATGAGCAGTTCTTC; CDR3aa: CASSPGLAEYNEQFF
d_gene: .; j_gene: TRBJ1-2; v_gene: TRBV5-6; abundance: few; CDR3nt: TGTGCCAGCAGCTTGGGGGGGCGCCGCGGCTACACCTTC; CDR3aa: CASSLGGRRGYTF
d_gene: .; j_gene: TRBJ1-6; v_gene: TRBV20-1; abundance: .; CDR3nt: TGCAGTGCTACCGGGAGCTCCTATAATTCACCCCTCCACTTT; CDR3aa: CSATGSSYNSPLHF
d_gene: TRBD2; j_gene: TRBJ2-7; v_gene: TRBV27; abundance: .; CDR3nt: TGTGCCAGCAGTTTCCTGGCTAGCGGGAGCCACGAGCAGTACTTC; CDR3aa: CASSFLASGSHEQYF
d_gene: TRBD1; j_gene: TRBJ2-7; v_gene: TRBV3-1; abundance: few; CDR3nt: TGTGCCAGCAGCCAATTAAGGACAGGGGGAAGCGAGCAGTACTTC; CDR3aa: CASSQLRTGGSEQYF
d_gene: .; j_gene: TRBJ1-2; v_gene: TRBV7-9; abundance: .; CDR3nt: TGTGCCAGCAGCTTCACAGGGAACGGCTACACCTTC; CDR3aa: CASSFTGNGYTF
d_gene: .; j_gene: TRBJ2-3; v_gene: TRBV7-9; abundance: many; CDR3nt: TGTGCCAGCAGCTTAGGCCGCGCGGCAGATACGCAGTATTTT; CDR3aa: CASSLGRAADTQYF
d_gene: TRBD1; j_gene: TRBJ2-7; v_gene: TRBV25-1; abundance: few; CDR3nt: TGTGCCAGCAGTACCACGACCGGGACAGGAGAGCCCTACGAGCAGTACTTC; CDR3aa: CASSTTTGTGEPYEQYF